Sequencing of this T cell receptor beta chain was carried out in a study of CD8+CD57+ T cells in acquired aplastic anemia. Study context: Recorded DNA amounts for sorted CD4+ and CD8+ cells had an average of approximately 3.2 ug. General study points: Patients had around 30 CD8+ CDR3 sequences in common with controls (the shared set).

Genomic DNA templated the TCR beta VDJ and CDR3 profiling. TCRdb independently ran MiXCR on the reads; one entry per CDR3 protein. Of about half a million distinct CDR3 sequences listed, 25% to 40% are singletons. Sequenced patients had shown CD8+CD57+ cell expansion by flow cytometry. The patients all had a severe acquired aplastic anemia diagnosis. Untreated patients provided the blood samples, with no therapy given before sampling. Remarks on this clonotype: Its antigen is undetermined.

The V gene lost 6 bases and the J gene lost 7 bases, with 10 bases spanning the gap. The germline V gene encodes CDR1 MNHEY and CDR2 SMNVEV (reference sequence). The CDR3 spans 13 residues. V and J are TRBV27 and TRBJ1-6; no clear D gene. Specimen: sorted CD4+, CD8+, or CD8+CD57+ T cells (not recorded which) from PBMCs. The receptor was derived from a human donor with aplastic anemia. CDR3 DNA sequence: TGTGCCAGCAGCCGCTTGAGGAATTCACCCCTCCACTTT. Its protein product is CASSRLRNSPLHF.